One sample yielded the 21 T cell receptor beta chains listed below, sequenced in a study of T cell responses to AZD1222 COVID-19 vaccine. Repertoires were generated with immunoSEQ multiplex PCR, while TCRdb's copy carries only in-frame clones and drops some. This table has some 150,000 clones, 90% appearing once. The sample here was peripheral blood, taken 28 days after the second AZD1222 dose. All receptors come from an adult who received the AZD1222 COVID-19 vaccine.

The V and J genes are TRBV15 and TRBJ2-1, with D uncertain. V gave up 4 bases and J gave up 1 base, with 11 bases separating them. The CDR3 length is 15 residues. Germline CDR1 reads LNHNV; CDR2 reads YYDKDF (reference sequence). DNA for the CDR3: TGTGCCACCAGCACATTTATCCTATCCTACAATGAGCAGTTCTTC. Translating it yields CATSTFILSYNEQFF.

The chain uses TRBV30 and TRBJ2-7; no reliable D call. Trimming left V 0 bases short and J 6 bases short, with 6 bases between. The CDR3 has 11 amino acids. In germline, CDR1 is GTSNPN, CDR2 SVGIG (reference sequence). DNA of the CDR3: TGTGCCTGGAGTGTAGCCGGCGAGCAGTACTTC. Its protein is CAWSVAGEQYF.

The rearrangement joins TRBV9 to TRBJ2-7, with 7 nucleotides matching TRBD2. Per the germline V gene, CDR1 is SGDLS and CDR2 is YYNGEE. The CDR3 loop spans 14 amino acids. V was pared by 0 bases and J by 3 bases, with 3 bases of the junction left unmatched. CDR3 bases: TGTGCCAGCAGCGTAGCGGGGGGAAACTACGAGCAGTACTTC. It yields the protein CASSVAGGNYEQYF. Together with reference TRBV9 and TRBJ2-7, the CDR3 gives the full variable domain: DSGVTQTPKHLITATGQRVTLRCSPRSGDLSVYWYQQSLDQGLQFLIQYYNGEERAKGNILERFSAQQFPDLHSELNLSSLELGDSALYFCASSVAGGNYEQYFGPGTRLTVT.

As to this clone: The sample has other DNA sequences that encode this CDR3 too. This chain joins TRBV18 and TRBJ1-4; 8 nucleotides line up with TRBD1. Germline V gene lookup returns CDR1 KGHSH and CDR2 LQKENI. The CDR3 sequence is 13 residues long. The V segment lost 3 bases and the J segment 8 bases; nucleotides outside the gene matches: 2. The CDR3 protein is CASSPGQGEKLFF. CDR3 coding DNA: TGTGCCAGCTCACCCGGACAGGGAGAAAAACTGTTTTTT.

This chain joins TRBV5-1 and TRBJ1-2; D call uncertain. Trimming cost V 0 bases and J 8 bases, with 8 bases left between them. CDR1 is SGHRS and CDR2 is YFSETQ in the germline V gene. The CDR3 loop spans 12 amino acids. CDR3 DNA: TGCGCCAGCAGCTTGGAAAGGGTCGGCTACACCTTC. It encodes CASSLERVGYTF.

The rearrangement joins TRBV5-1 to TRBJ2-3; 11 bases are a match to TRBD2. CDR1 and CDR2 from the germline V gene are SGHRS and YFSETQ. CDR3 size: 15 residues. The junction had 3 bases not matched to a gene; V was cut back by 3 bases and J by 3 bases. Written as DNA, the CDR3 is TGCGCCAGCAGCTCAACTAGCGGGAGAACAGATACGCAGTATTTT. Translated: CASSSTSGRTDTQYF. Full variable domain (outside the CDR3, taken from reference TRBV5-1 and TRBJ2-3): KAGVTQTPRYLIKTRGQQVTLSCSPISGHRSVSWYQQTPGQGLQFLFEYFSETQRNKGNFPGRFSGRQFSNSRSEMNVSTLELGDSALYLCASSSTSGRTDTQYFGPGTRLTVL.

The V and J genes are TRBV20-1 and TRBJ2-5, with 12 bases fitting TRBD2. The ends lost 3 bases at V and 12 bases at J; junction bases unmatched: 11. Looked up from germline, CDR1 is DFQATT and CDR2 is SNEGSKA (reference sequence). The CDR3 has 14 amino acids. This chain's CDR3 is CSASSDQRLAGEYF. The CDR3 DNA sequence: TGCAGTGCTAGTTCGGATCAGCGACTAGCGGGGGAGTACTTC.

This rearrangement joins TRBV28 to TRBJ1-2, with D possibly TRBD1 on 5 matching bases. There are 13 residues in the CDR3. The V end lost 8 bases, the J end lost 6 bases, and 16 bases lay between the germline ends. Germline CDR1 MDHEN, CDR2 SYDVKM. The CDR3 nucleotides read TGTGCCAGCTTGGGGGTTCAGAACGATGGCTACACCTTC. Translated, it gives CASLGVQNDGYTF.

The CDR3 DNA reads as TGTGCCAGCAGGACGAAGTTTCCAACTAGCGGGAGCTCCTACGAGCAGTACTTC. Translated, it gives CASRTKFPTSGSSYEQYF. The chain combines TRBV27 with TRBJ2-7; TRBD2 matches 11 bases. CDR1 is MNHEY, CDR2 SMNVEV, per germline (reference sequence). The CDR3 has 18 amino acids. With 6 bases clipped from V and 0 bases from J, the junction kept 13 bases outside the gene matches.

This rearrangement joins TRBV19 to TRBJ1-5; no reliable D call. Germline V CDR1 and CDR2: LNHDA, SQIVND (reference sequence). V was pared by 5 bases and J by 0 bases, with 17 bases between. This CDR3 contains 17 residues. For the CDR3, the DNA is TGTGCCAGTAGTCTGCCGGTGGTGTTCTATAGCAATCAGCCCCAGCATTTT. Residues: CASSLPVVFYSNQPQHF.

This clone was seen a single time. This chain connects TRBV19 to TRBJ2-1, with D uncertain. The CDR3 loop spans 13 amino acids. The V and J ends lost 5 bases and 6 bases respectively, with 11 bases between them. Per the germline V gene, CDR1 is LNHDA and CDR2 is SQIVND (reference sequence). The CDR3 reads CASSPQVGNEQFF. The CDR3 DNA reads as TGTGCCAGTAGTCCCCAAGTGGGCAATGAGCAGTTCTTC. Combining the CDR3 with reference TRBV19 and TRBJ2-1 gives the whole variable domain DGGITQSPKYLFRKEGQNVTLSCEQNLNHDAMYWYRQDPGQGLRLIYYSQIVNDFQKGDIAEGYSVSREKKESFPLTVTSAQKNPTAFYLCASSPQVGNEQFFGPGTRLTVL.

The rearrangement uses TRBV7-6 and TRBJ2-1; 12 bases line up with TRBD2. Germline-derived CDR1 and CDR2 are SGHVS and FNYEAQ. This CDR3 has 16 residues. J lost 1 base, V lost 7 bases, and 5 bases had no gene match. The CDR3 protein is CASTMTSGGSYNEQFF. The CDR3 DNA is TGTGCCAGCACCATGACTAGCGGGGGTTCCTACAATGAGCAGTTCTTC.

The V and J genes are TRBV30 and TRBJ2-3, with 8 bases that match TRBD2. Germline assignment: CDR1 GTSNPN and CDR2 SVGIG (reference sequence). Trimming took 3 bases from V and 3 from J; bases not matched to a gene: 5. The length of the CDR3 is 14 residues. As DNA, the CDR3 is TGTGCCTGGAGAGGAGCGGGAGCGACAGATACGCAGTATTTT. Its protein product is CAWRGAGATDTQYF.

The J gene is TRBJ1-2, the V gene TRBV6-5; D gene ambiguous. The germline gives CDR1 MNHEY, CDR2 SVGAGI. CDR3 length equals 14 residues. The V end lost 2 bases, the J end lost 4 bases, and 11 bases lay between the germline ends. The CDR3 DNA reads TGTGCCAGCAGTTACGTGGGAGGCGGCTATGGCTACACCTTC. Amino acids: CASSYVGGGYGYTF.

This CDR3 is CASSQGGRRLNTEAFF. As DNA, the CDR3 is TGTGCCAGCAGCCAAGGGGGCAGGCGCCTGAACACTGAAGCTTTCTTT. The rearrangement joins TRBV7-2 to TRBJ1-1; 7 nucleotides agree with TRBD1. V lost 5 bases, J lost 0 bases, and 9 bases stayed unmatched. CDR1 SGHTA and CDR2 FQGNSA come from the germline V gene. The CDR3 sequence is 16 residues long.

This chain uses TRBV4-1 with TRBJ2-7; D unresolved. V was pared by 2 bases and J by 4 bases, with 12 bases between. CDR3 length: 14 residues. Germline V CDR1 and CDR2: MGHRA, YSYEKL. The CDR3 region is CASSQLTTAYEQYF. The DNA of the CDR3 is TGCGCCAGCAGCCAACTTACAACCGCTTACGAGCAGTACTTC.

V usage is TRBV28 and J usage is TRBJ2-2; D is unresolved. The ends were cut back, 8 bases at V and 6 bases at J, with 16 bases in the middle. The CDR3 is made up of 14 amino acids. Germline V lookup: CDR1 MDHEN, CDR2 SYDVKM. CDR3 nucleotide sequence: TGTGCCAGCCTTAAACCGACGACTGCCGGGGAGCTGTTTTTT. This gives the protein CASLKPTTAGELFF.

The chain couples TRBV2 to TRBJ2-7, with D tentatively TRBD1 (6 bases). The CDR3 has 14 amino acids. V shed 5 bases and J shed 2 bases, with 13 bases lying between them. Germline V gene data show CDR1 as SNHLY and CDR2 as FYNNEI. The CDR3 reads CASSTRQDAYEQYF. In DNA form, the CDR3 reads TGTGCCAGCAGTACACGACAGGATGCCTACGAGCAGTACTTC.

The chain links TRBV7-9 to TRBJ2-5; 7 bases map to TRBD2. Trimming took 4 bases from V and 5 from J; bases not matched to a gene: 7. The CDR3 contains 14 residues. Germline CDR1 is SEHNR and CDR2 is FQNEAQ (reference sequence). CDR3 sequence (DNA): TGTGCCAGCAGCTCAGCGGGGTCCGGGGAGACCCAGTACTTC. Translated: CASSSAGSGETQYF.

The chain joins TRBV14 to TRBJ2-7, with 8 nucleotides matching TRBD2. This CDR3 contains 15 residues. Trimming took 4 bases from V and 3 from J; bases not matched to a gene: 8. Germline CDR1 reads SGHDN; CDR2 reads FVKESK. The CDR3 is CASSPFSSGIYEQYF. The CDR3, as DNA: TGTGCCAGCAGCCCATTCAGTAGCGGGATCTACGAGCAGTACTTC. The full variable domain, rest sourced from reference TRBV14 and TRBJ2-7, is EAGVTQFPSHSVIEKGQTVTLRCDPISGHDNLYWYRRVMGKEIKFLLHFVKESKQDESGMPNNRFLAERTGGTYSTLKVQPAELEDSGVYFCASSPFSSGIYEQYFGPGTRLTVT.

CDR3 in DNA: TGTGCCTGGAGTGCCGTACACTCAAGACAGGGCTTTGAGCAGTTCTTC. Amino acid sequence: CAWSAVHSRQGFEQFF. The chain joins TRBV30 to TRBJ2-1; 7 positions agree with TRBD1. CDR3 length equals 16 residues. V was pared by 1 base and J by 9 bases, with 15 bases of the junction left unmatched. CDR1 is GTSNPN and CDR2 is SVGIG in the germline V gene (reference sequence). The complete variable domain, with remaining parts taken from reference TRBV30 and TRBJ2-1, reads SQTIHQWPATLVQPVGSPLSLECTVEGTSNPNLYWYRQAAGRGLQLLFYSVGIGQISSEVPQNLSASRPQDRQFILSSKKLLLSDSGFYLCAWSAVHSRQGFEQFFGPGTRLTVL.